This T cell receptor beta chain is from a study of identical twins (dated by TCRdb to the mid-2010s). The study in broad terms: TCR alpha and beta repertoires from monozygotic twins, unrelated adults of various ages and cord blood were deep-sequenced to test whether fetal clonotypes persist. Replicate twin experiments were performed at different times using different library preparation protocols to rule out contamination.

The library was built by means of 5' RACE. The sample was run on an Illumina HiSeq 2000. Template switching added a universal primer binding site, and the final cDNA carried a unique molecular identifier that allowed TCR cDNA molecules to be counted accurately. Specific primers in the conserved constant-segment region were used to synthesize first-strand cDNA for TCR alpha and beta chains. To control for contamination, every cDNA library carried two barcodes: a SMART-Mk sample barcode plus Illumina barcodes. Two successive PCR steps introduced TruSeq adapter sequences along with Illumina sample barcodes. The TCR alpha and beta cDNA libraries were sequenced on the Illumina HiSeq platform using custom primers. The study's own analysis went as follows. MiGEC was used to process raw reads and extract unique molecular identifiers, and MiXCR was used to find CDR3 positions. Recombination models were inferred per individual with the repgenHMM and IGoR tools using an EM algorithm. The tcR package in R was used for shared clonotype analysis, with sharing normalized by the product of cloneset sizes. Out-of-frame nonproductive sequences were analyzed to study raw recombination free of thymic and clonal selection effects. The public reads were quality trimmed at Q25 with fastp and then assembled into clones with MiXCR by TCRdb, keeping productive beta chains. Rows are unified per CDR3 protein, each entry keeping the most common DNA and genes. These V and J calls originate from TCRdb's pipeline instead of the authors' own analysis. This sample gives 500,000 to 650,000 distinct CDR3 sequences in total; roughly 6.6% of them show up just once. The ten largest clonotypes hold around 1.6% of the sample.

The study at large found these results: In monozygotic twins, out-of-frame TCR alpha sharing was systematically underestimated by recombination models, although the models agreed with sharing between unrelated individuals. Invariant T cells such as MAIT and iNKT could partly confound zero-insertion analyses, though diverse VJ usage argued against this for most clonotypes. Abundant cord blood beta clonotypes had fewer insertions, young adult naive repertoires showed a similar but weaker trend, and memory repertoires showed no such trend. A weaker excess of twin sharing was found in beta out-of-frame sequences because the signal-to-noise ratio was lowered by fewer shared sequences. Compared with coincidental sharing between unrelated individuals, out-of-frame TCR alpha sequences shared between twins showed an excess of sequences with low generation probability. Because the same donors could not be followed over many years, conclusions were based on cross-sectional statistical analysis.

Concerning this clonotype: No antigen is known for it. No base-level quality is on record; no much larger clone is a single base apart.

Every donor in the study was a healthy Caucasian. Three pairs of female monozygotic twins, all aged about 18 to 30 years, were included in the twin cohort. Peripheral blood mononuclear cells were used as the source from which RNA for TCR libraries was isolated. This sample was also put to use in a study of yellow fever vaccine responses in identical twins. Drawing on the second study: The T cell response to vaccination in identical twins was reported by the authors to appear partly convergent and partly personalized. In the study, vaccine-responding T cell clones were precisely tracked in identical twins.

Sequencing used PBMCs. This TCR was sampled from a young woman in good health.

The CDR3 in this case is CATSRATSGSTYEQYF. The DNA sequence follows: TGTGCCACCAGCAGAGCAACTAGCGGGAGTACCTACGAGCAGTACTTC. The rearranged chain carries TRBV15 and TRBJ2-7; TRBD2 agrees with 11 junctional bases. The CDR3 starts with the cysteine, ends with the phenylalanine, and has 16 residues. Only CDR3 DNA remains: 48 bases, in frame from the first base. CDR1 LNHNV and CDR2 YYDKDF were looked up in the germline V gene (reference sequence). V is cut back by 1 base and J by 2 bases, with 4 bases in the junction unmatched.